The 32 T cell receptor beta chains below come from one sample, sequenced in a study of PD-1 blockade in classical Hodgkin lymphoma. Profiling relied on immunoSEQ multiplex PCR, and the TCRdb table lists in-frame clones only, not all of them. The table shows approximately 100,000 clones, with over 80% occurring only once. As to time point: cycle 4 day 1 (C4D1), after six to seven weeks of nivolumab. Autologous stem cell transplantation was followed by relapse in every patient, and brentuximab vedotin exposure varied. The material sequenced was peripheral blood mononuclear cells (PBMCs), taken before the fourth cycle of nivolumab. The source of these receptors is a human donor with classical Hodgkin lymphoma.

DNA of the CDR3: TGTGCCAGCAGCGCGAAGGCTAGCGGGAGGACCGGGGAGCTGTTTTTT. This encodes CASSAKASGRTGELFF. The rearrangement links TRBV5-6 to TRBJ2-2, with 11 bases aligning to TRBD2. Germline lookup yields CDR1 SGHDT and CDR2 YYEEEE. The CDR3 loop spans 16 amino acids. After removal of 4 bases from V and 5 bases from J, the junction contained 7 bases not matched to a gene. Using reference TRBV5-6 and TRBJ2-2 for the parts outside the CDR3, the full variable domain is DAGVTQSPTHLIKTRGQQVTLRCSPKSGHDTVSWYQQALGQGPQFIFQYYEEEERQRGNFPDRFSGHQFPNYSSELNVNALLLGDSALYLCASSAKASGRTGELFFGEGSRLTVL.

The rearrangement links TRBV19 to TRBJ2-1; D might be TRBD1 or TRBD2, each matching 6 bases. CDR1 and CDR2 from the germline V gene are LNHDA and SQIVND (reference sequence). This CDR3 has 15 residues. V was shortened by 5 bases and J by 5 bases, with 16 bases between the two germline ends. CDR3 region: CASSWGLASNNEQFF. The CDR3 bases are TGTGCCAGTAGTTGGGGGCTAGCGAGTAACAATGAGCAGTTCTTC.

The V gene is TRBV12-5, the J gene TRBJ2-3; the D gene is possibly TRBD2 (5 bases). The germline V gene has CDR1 LGHNT and CDR2 FRNRAP. This CDR3 has 13 residues. Trimming removed 7 bases at V and 4 bases at J, with 12 bases between. Here the CDR3 reads CASALWGADTQYF. CDR3 DNA sequence: TGTGCTAGTGCTCTTTGGGGAGCAGATACGCAGTATTTT.

This chain uses TRBV28 with TRBJ1-1, with D possibly matching TRBD1 (5 bases). Germline assignment: CDR1 MDHEN and CDR2 SYDVKM. Trimming pared 8 bases from V and 4 bases from J, leaving 17 bases between. The CDR3 has 14 amino acids. CDR3 amino acids: CASQAGPGGTEAFF. For the CDR3, the DNA is TGTGCCAGCCAAGCGGGCCCGGGGGGCACTGAAGCTTTCTTT.

This clone occurred once. The chain has TRBV5-5 and TRBJ1-2; D is undetermined. This CDR3 has 15 amino acids. Trimming removed 0 bases from V and 3 bases from J, with 12 bases in between. Per germline, CDR1 SGHKS and CDR2 YYEKEE (reference sequence). The CDR3 loop is CASSLEVGIYYGYTF. CDR3 sequence (DNA): TGTGCCAGCAGCTTGGAGGTGGGGATCTACTATGGCTACACCTTC. The full variable domain, in which reference TRBV5-5 and TRBJ1-2 provide the parts outside the CDR3, is DAGVTQSPTHLIKTRGQQVTLRCSPISGHKSVSWYQQVLGQGPQFIFQYYEKEERGRGNFPDRFSARQFPNYSSELNVNALLLGDSALYLCASSLEVGIYYGYTFGSGTRLTVV.

The J gene is TRBJ2-7, the V gene TRBV7-6; TRBD1 might be the D (6 bases). Per the germline V gene, CDR1 is SGHVS and CDR2 is FNYEAQ. V gave up 3 bases and J gave up 2 bases, with 17 bases separating them. This CDR3 is 16 amino acids long. Here the CDR3 reads CASSLGTPLLPYEQYF. The CDR3 nucleotides are TGTGCCAGCAGCTTGGGGACACCGTTACTTCCCTACGAGCAGTACTTC.

The CDR3 region has the DNA TGCGCCAGCAGCCCCATGCCGCGCGTCTATGGCTACACCTTC. Encoded protein: CASSPMPRVYGYTF. The V and J genes are TRBV5-1 and TRBJ1-2; D is ambiguous. V gave up 4 bases and J gave up 4 bases, with 14 bases separating them. Germline V gene data show CDR1 as SGHRS and CDR2 as YFSETQ. CDR3 length: 14 residues.

The V gene is TRBV15, the J gene TRBJ2-1; D not resolved. Trimming removed 5 bases from V and 5 bases from J, with 4 bases in between. Germline loops: CDR1 LNHNV, CDR2 YYDKDF (reference sequence). This CDR3 region has 11 residues. CDR3 sequence (DNA): TGTGCCACCAGCGGGAACAATGAGCAGTTCTTC. Protein: CATSGNNEQFF.

This chain links TRBV18 with TRBJ2-7, with 7 bases aligning to TRBD1. Per the germline V gene, CDR1 is KGHSH and CDR2 is LQKENI. CDR3 length equals 17 residues. Unmatched junction bases numbered 21, after V lost 6 bases and J lost 7 bases. The DNA of the CDR3 is TGTGCCAGCTCCCCCTCCGGGACAGAGCCAACAAAGGAGGAGCAGTACTTC. Protein sequence: CASSPSGTEPTKEEQYF. Combining the CDR3 with reference TRBV18 and TRBJ2-7 gives the whole variable domain NAGVMQNPRHLVRRRGQEARLRCSPMKGHSHVYWYRQLPEEGLKFMVYLQKENIIDESGMPKERFSAEFPKEGPSILRIQQVVRGDSAAYFCASSPSGTEPTKEEQYFGPGTRLTVT.

The chain links TRBV5-1 to TRBJ1-1; unclear D gene. The CDR3 runs 13 residues. CDR1 is SGHRS, CDR2 YFSETQ, per germline. Trimming shortened V by 0 bases and J by 4 bases, and 7 bases separated the two germline ends. The CDR3 region is CASSLGEITEAFF. The CDR3 DNA follows: TGCGCCAGCAGCTTGGGGGAAATCACTGAAGCTTTCTTT.

The gene calls are TRBV9 and TRBJ2-1; 7 bases agree with TRBD1. V lost 0 bases and J lost 9; bases outside the gene matches: 9. Germline CDR1 and CDR2: SGDLS and YYNGEE. The CDR3 is 15 amino acids. CDR3 region: CASSVEATGVVEQFF. CDR3 bases: TGTGCCAGCAGCGTAGAGGCTACAGGGGTAGTTGAGCAGTTCTTC.

This chain joins TRBV18 and TRBJ2-1, with 7 bases lining up with TRBD2. This CDR3 has 14 amino acids. V lost 5 bases to trimming and J lost 1 base; unmatched junction nucleotides: 2. Germline assignment: CDR1 KGHSH and CDR2 LQKENI. The CDR3 spells CASSTSVSYNEQFF. For the CDR3, the DNA is TGTGCCAGCTCAACTAGCGTATCCTACAATGAGCAGTTCTTC. Full variable domain (remainder filled in from reference TRBV18 and TRBJ2-1): NAGVMQNPRHLVRRRGQEARLRCSPMKGHSHVYWYRQLPEEGLKFMVYLQKENIIDESGMPKERFSAEFPKEGPSILRIQQVVRGDSAAYFCASSTSVSYNEQFFGPGTRLTVL.

V gene TRBV9 combines with J gene TRBJ1-4, with 7 bases that match TRBD1. Germline CDR1 reads SGDLS; CDR2 reads YYNGEE. This CDR3 comprises 16 residues. After removal of 0 bases from V and 8 bases from J, the junction contained 10 bases not matched to a gene. CDR3 DNA sequence: TGTGCCAGCAGCGTAGACCCGGACAGGTCGACCGAAAAACTGTTTTTT. Protein product: CASSVDPDRSTEKLFF.

The CDR3 is CASSSSQRQGAYTGELFF. In DNA form, the CDR3 reads TGCGCCAGCAGCTCCTCACAGCGACAGGGGGCTTACACCGGGGAGCTGTTTTTT. The genes are TRBV4-3 and TRBJ2-2; 10 nucleotides match TRBD1. The germline gives CDR1 LGHNA, CDR2 YSLEER. The trim removed 5 bases at V and 3 bases at J, leaving 12 bases unmatched. The length of the CDR3 is 18 residues.

The V gene is TRBV29-1, the J gene TRBJ1-1, with TRBD1 identical over 8 bases. Germline V gene data show CDR1 as SQVTM and CDR2 as ANQGSEA. Trimming cost V 2 bases and J 7 bases; bases outside gene matches: 3. The CDR3 is 12 residues long. CDR3 bases: TGCAGCGTTGAACTCAGGGGGCGTGAAGCTTTCTTT. This sequence encodes CSVELRGREAFF. Using reference TRBV29-1 and TRBJ1-1 for the parts outside the CDR3, the full variable domain is SAVISQKPSRDICQRGTSLTIQCQVDSQVTMMFWYRQQPGQSLTLIATANQGSEATYESGFVIDKFPISRPNLTFSTLTVSNMSPEDSSIYLCSVELRGREAFFGQGTRLTVV.

The chain joins TRBV2 to TRBJ1-3; D might be TRBD1 (5 bases). Germline assignment: CDR1 SNHLY and CDR2 FYNNEI. The CDR3 has 13 residues. V lost 8 bases and J lost 4, with 12 bases in between. The CDR3 nucleotides are TGTGCCAGCTCGACAGAACTCGGAAACACCATATATTTT. Protein product: CASSTELGNTIYF.

This chain connects TRBV5-1 to TRBJ2-2, with D tentatively TRBD2 (5 bases). This CDR3 has 13 residues. The germline gives CDR1 SGHRS, CDR2 YFSETQ. V lost 4 bases and J lost 4, with 8 bases in between. The CDR3: CASSPGSTGELFF. Written as DNA, the CDR3 is TGCGCCAGCAGCCCGGGGAGCACCGGGGAGCTGTTTTTT.

The V call is TRBV5-1, the J call TRBJ2-2; the D gene could be TRBD1 or TRBD2 (5 bases each). The CDR3 sequence is 16 residues long. Germline V gene lookup returns CDR1 SGHRS and CDR2 YFSETQ. The ends were cut back, 0 bases at V and 1 base at J, with 10 bases in the middle. CDR3 amino acids: CASSLGSGRNTGELFF. The CDR3 DNA sequence: TGCGCCAGCAGCTTGGGGTCGGGGCGGAACACCGGGGAGCTGTTTTTT.

The rearrangement links TRBV7-9 to TRBJ2-3; D remains ambiguous. The germline V gene has CDR1 SEHNR and CDR2 FQNEAQ (reference sequence). The CDR3 totals 15 residues. The ends were cut back, 5 bases at V and 0 bases at J, with 12 bases in the middle. CDR3 in DNA: TGTGCCAGCAGCGAGAGTGACGGGAGCACAGATACGCAGTATTTT. Translation gives CASSESDGSTDTQYF.

The chain employs TRBV10-3 and TRBJ1-4, with 10 bases identical to TRBD1. Germline CDR1 reads ENHRY; CDR2 reads SYGVKD. The CDR3 extends over 14 amino acids. V trimming: 6 bases; J trimming: 6 bases; junction bases outside the gene matches: 4. The CDR3 loop reads CAIRAGTGDEKLFF. The CDR3 bases are TGTGCCATCAGGGCCGGGACAGGGGATGAAAAACTGTTTTTT.

The chain links TRBV5-5 to TRBJ2-7, with TRBD2 matching over 8 bases. There are 14 residues in the CDR3. Germline CDR1 reads SGHKS; CDR2 reads YYEKEE (reference sequence). The J segment lost 5 bases and the V segment lost 5 bases, leaving 9 bases of the junction unmatched. The CDR3 region has the DNA TGTGCCAGCAGGTCCGGACTAGCCGCTCACGAGCAGTACTTC. Translating it yields CASRSGLAAHEQYF.

This sequence joins TRBV14 and TRBJ2-2; D may be TRBD2 (7 bases). The ends were cut back, 2 bases at V and 4 bases at J, with 14 bases in the middle. CDR3 length: 16 amino acids. The V gene's germline CDR1 is SGHDN and CDR2 FVKESK. The CDR3 coding sequence is TGTGCCAGCAGCCAACGGGGGGCAGGGGCCACCGGGGAGCTGTTTTTT. This gives the protein CASSQRGAGATGELFF.

The V call is TRBV5-1, the J call TRBJ2-1; 8 nucleotides agree with TRBD2. This CDR3 comprises 16 residues. The germline V gene has CDR1 SGHRS and CDR2 YFSETQ. Germline trimming cut 5 bases from V and 10 bases from J; bases unmatched to any gene: 17. CDR3 sequence (DNA): TGCGCCAGCAGTTTCCGGGGAGCGGGAGAGTTCGACGAGCAGTTCTTC. Translation gives CASSFRGAGEFDEQFF.

The CDR3 DNA follows: TGTGCCTGGAGTGTCCCGGATACGCAGTATTTT. Amino acids: CAWSVPDTQYF. The V call is TRBV30, the J call TRBJ2-3; D remains ambiguous. The CDR3 has 11 amino acids. Germline CDR1 reads GTSNPN; CDR2 reads SVGIG (reference sequence). V lost 0 bases and J lost 6, with 4 bases in between.

The genes are TRBV6-1 and TRBJ1-1, with TRBD1 matching over 10 bases. Germline V lookup: CDR1 MNHNS, CDR2 SASEGT. After removal of 7 bases from V and 5 bases from J, the junction contained 10 bases not matched to a gene. CDR3 length: 15 residues. CDR3 nucleotide sequence: TGTGCCAGCAACGCAAGACAGGGGGCCGGAACTGAAGCTTTCTTT. Translated, it gives CASNARQGAGTEAFF.

The chain employs TRBV5-1 and TRBJ2-3, with 16 bases fitting TRBD2. From germline, CDR1 is SGHRS and CDR2 YFSETQ. The V gene end was trimmed by 3 bases and the J gene end by 1 base; junction bases not matched to a gene: 5. The CDR3 sequence is 18 residues long. This chain's CDR3 is CASSSGLAGGPRTDTQYF. CDR3 nucleotide sequence: TGCGCCAGCAGCTCGGGACTAGCGGGAGGGCCCCGCACAGATACGCAGTATTTT.

This clone was observed a few times. The rearrangement links TRBV5-6 to TRBJ2-3, with D possibly matching TRBD1 (6 bases). V was clipped by 0 bases and J by 1 base, with 12 bases between them. Germline CDR1 reads SGHDT; CDR2 reads YYEEEE. This CDR3 spans 16 amino acids. As DNA, the CDR3 is TGTGCCAGCAGCTTGGCGGGGCACAGGGGCACAGATACGCAGTATTTT. This sequence encodes CASSLAGHRGTDTQYF.

A few counts support this clone. The sample contains more than one DNA sequence encoding this CDR3. This sequence joins TRBV18 and TRBJ1-2; 7 nucleotides agree with TRBD1. This CDR3 spans 13 amino acids. V gave up 2 bases and J gave up 4 bases; unmatched junction bases: 1. CDR1 and CDR2 from the germline V gene are KGHSH and LQKENI. CDR3 sequence (DNA): TGTGCCAGCTCACCAGGGACAGTCTATGGCTACACCTTC. Translating it yields CASSPGTVYGYTF. The variable domain in full, completed from reference TRBV18 and TRBJ1-2, reads NAGVMQNPRHLVRRRGQEARLRCSPMKGHSHVYWYRQLPEEGLKFMVYLQKENIIDESGMPKERFSAEFPKEGPSILRIQQVVRGDSAAYFCASSPGTVYGYTFGSGTRLTVV.

The gene calls are TRBV5-1 and TRBJ1-3; 8 bases match TRBD1. The V gene end was trimmed by 5 bases and the J gene end by 0 bases; junction bases not matched to a gene: 4. In germline, CDR1 is SGHRS, CDR2 YFSETQ. The CDR3 spans 15 residues. CDR3 nucleotides: TGCGCCAGCAGATTAACAGGGGGCTCTGGAAACACCATATATTTT. Amino acid sequence: CASRLTGGSGNTIYF.

V gene TRBV7-6 combines with J gene TRBJ2-7; D not certain. V lost 5 bases and J 5 bases, leaving 10 bases between the germline ends. CDR1 SGHVS and CDR2 FNYEAQ come from the germline V gene. The CDR3 is made up of 12 amino acids. The CDR3: CASSTNRHEQYF. The CDR3 region has the DNA TGTGCCAGCAGCACGAACAGACACGAGCAGTACTTC.

A word on this clone: Distinct nucleotide sequences in the sample also encode this CDR3. The chain is built from TRBV7-9 and TRBJ1-1; 7 bases align to TRBD1. This CDR3 is built from 12 residues. Germline V CDR1 and CDR2: SEHNR, FQNEAQ (reference sequence). V was clipped by 5 bases and J by 10 bases; unmatched bases: 7. The CDR3: CASSPGRQGAFF. The DNA of the CDR3 is TGTGCCAGCAGCCCGGGGAGACAGGGAGCTTTCTTT.

V gene TRBV4-3 combines with J gene TRBJ2-7; tentative D call: TRBD2 (6 bases). The CDR3 runs to 14 residues. Germline CDR1 is LGHNA and CDR2 is YSLEER. V was shortened by 3 bases and J by 7 bases, with 16 bases between the two germline ends. The CDR3 sequence: CASSHGLRDSEQYF. CDR3 coding DNA: TGCGCCAGCAGCCACGGATTACGGGACTCAGAGCAGTACTTC.